This TCR beta chain was found in a study of glioma-infiltrating T cells. Findings of the study overall: Non-neoplastic patients had below-expected tissue-blood divergence, while all gliomas exceeded expectation. Only very few CDR3 sequences appeared in both tissue and blood.

TCR alpha and beta CDR3 regions were amplified from RNA using iRepertoire nested multiplex PCR. For one-step reverse transcription and amplification, 100-400 ng of tissue mRNA or PBMC total RNA was used. TCRdb re-derived calls from the multiplex PCR reads in MiXCR, one entry per CDR3 protein. Here the sample spans roughly 100,000 distinct CDR3 sequences, approximately 28% being singletons. This clonotype was detected many times. What it recognizes is unknown. This CDR3 has 12 residues. Trimming stripped 2 bases from V and 7 bases from J, with 6 bases between. Germline lookup yields CDR1 SGHAT and CDR2 FQNNGV.

The chain recombines TRBV11-2 with TRBJ2-1; D not certain. The receptor comes from a human donor with low-grade glioma or glioblastoma, undergoing nonglioma brain surgery, or in good health (not recorded which). Sequencing used glioma tissue, nonneoplastic brain tissue, or PBMCs (not recorded which). This chain's CDR3 is CASSLTDNEQFF. The CDR3 DNA reads TGTGCCAGCAGCTTAACTGATAATGAGCAGTTCTTC.